Each of the 6 T cell receptor beta chains below was sequenced from the same sample in a study of OX40 agonist ivuxolimab in advanced cancers. TCRdb keeps only in-frame clones here, not all; method: immunoSEQ multiplex PCR. The data hold 15,000 to 20,000 clones, with around 67% observed a single time. Here the sequenced sample was CD4+ or CD8+ T cells sorted from blood, taken in a trial of the OX40 agonist ivuxolimab. The receptors shown here come from an adult with an advanced solid tumor such as melanoma, head and neck, liver or kidney cancer.

The chain employs TRBV9 and TRBJ2-5; D perhaps matches TRBD1 (6 bases). Trimming took 0 bases from V and 5 from J, leaving 17 bases between them. The CDR3 covers 16 residues. The germline V gene has CDR1 SGDLS and CDR2 YYNGEE. The CDR3 DNA reads as TGTGCCAGCAGCGTAGAGGGTGGACAGAACGGCGAGACCCAGTACTTC. As protein: CASSVEGGQNGETQYF.

This rearrangement joins TRBV6-5 to TRBJ1-2; tentative D call: TRBD1 (5 bases). The V and J ends lost 2 bases and 7 bases respectively, with 14 bases between them. CDR3 length: 14 amino acids. The germline V gene encodes CDR1 MNHEY and CDR2 SVGAGI. This chain's CDR3 is CASSYGTGIGGYTF. CDR3 in DNA: TGTGCCAGCAGTTACGGGACGGGGATTGGTGGCTACACCTTC.

A word on this clone: Germline is not matched at one junction end, which may reflect a read error. This rearrangement joins TRBV27 to TRBJ2-7; TRBD2 matches 13 bases. Per germline, CDR1 MNHEY and CDR2 SMNVEV (reference sequence). This CDR3 region has 17 residues. CDR3 in DNA: TGTGCCAGCAGTTTATCGGGACTAGCGGGGACCTCCTACGGGCAGTACTTC. Translation: CASSLSGLAGTSYGQYF.

The J gene is TRBJ2-1, the V gene TRBV27; tentative D call: TRBD1 (6 bases). CDR1 is MNHEY and CDR2 is SMNVEV in the germline V gene (reference sequence). This CDR3 region has 13 residues. The V and J ends lost 6 bases and 5 bases respectively, with 11 bases between them. The CDR3 coding sequence is TGTGCCAGCAGCAAGGACAGAGACAATGAGCAGTTCTTC. Translating gives CASSKDRDNEQFF.

This chain joins TRBV9 and TRBJ2-3, with D perhaps TRBD2 (5 bases). V lost 1 base and J lost 0, with 9 bases in between. Looked up from germline, CDR1 is SGDLS and CDR2 is YYNGEE. CDR3 size: 15 residues. The CDR3 nucleotides are TGTGCCAGCAGCGTAACCGGGATCAGCACAGATACGCAGTATTTT. It encodes CASSVTGISTDTQYF.

This clone was seen a few times. The chain has TRBV7-9 and TRBJ2-2, with no clear D. The CDR3 contains 17 residues. V was shortened by 5 bases and J by 0 bases, with 16 bases between the two germline ends. Per the germline V gene, CDR1 is SEHNR and CDR2 is FQNEAQ (reference sequence). The CDR3 loop is CASSPPIRTANTGELFF. In nucleotides, the CDR3 is TGTGCCAGCAGCCCACCGATAAGGACCGCGAACACCGGGGAGCTGTTTTTT.